The 11 T cell receptor beta chains given below trace back to one sample, sequenced in a study of blood T cell repertoires in COVID-19. Assay: immunoSEQ multiplex PCR; the TCRdb copy retains only in-frame clones and omits some. The table records fewer than 150,000 clones, roughly 86% of them present only once. The sequenced sample was peripheral blood. The source of these receptors is a human donor in a cohort sampled during active COVID-19.

This chain uses TRBV11-3 with TRBJ2-4; TRBD2 matches at 7 bases. Trimming removed 1 base from V and 7 bases from J; junction bases left unmatched: 4. The length of the CDR3 is 14 residues. Germline V gene lookup returns CDR1 SGHNT and CDR2 YENEEA. DNA of the CDR3: TGTGCCAGCAGCTTAGCGAGCGGGGATAACATTCAGTACTTC. Encoded protein: CASSLASGDNIQYF.

The chain joins TRBV28 to TRBJ1-3; unclear D gene. Trimming removed 3 bases at V and 0 bases at J, with 6 bases between. Per germline, CDR1 MDHEN and CDR2 SYDVKM. This CDR3 spans 14 amino acids. CDR3 DNA: TGTGCCAGCAGTTTCTCCTACTCTGGAAACACCATATATTTT. Its protein is CASSFSYSGNTIYF.

CDR3: CASSPRTSGGEQYF. The DNA for the CDR3 is TGTGCCAGCAGCCCCCGGACTAGCGGGGGGGAACAGTACTTC. The chain links TRBV5-5 to TRBJ2-5; TRBD2 matches 15 bases. Germline-derived CDR1 and CDR2 are SGHKS and YYEKEE (reference sequence). The trim removed 4 bases at V and 11 bases at J, leaving 6 bases unmatched. CDR3 length: 14 amino acids.

The V gene is TRBV27, the J gene TRBJ1-1; D is undetermined. The CDR3 has 13 residues. CDR1 and CDR2 (germline): MNHEY, SMNVEV (reference sequence). Trimming left V 8 bases short and J 7 bases short, with 17 bases between. The CDR3 nucleotides read TGTGCCAGCCAGGCGGGCGGGCGGCGTGAAGCTTTCTTT. This gives the protein CASQAGGRREAFF.

The chain carries TRBV5-4 and TRBJ1-2, with 7 bases aligning to TRBD1. CDR1 is SGHNT and CDR2 is YYREEE in the germline V gene (reference sequence). V trimming: 0 bases; J trimming: 0 bases; junction bases outside the gene matches: 5. The CDR3 has 16 amino acids. The CDR3 spells CASSLAKGQPNYGYTF. The DNA for the CDR3 is TGTGCCAGCAGCTTGGCTAAGGGACAGCCTAACTATGGCTACACCTTC.

V usage is TRBV19 and J usage is TRBJ2-3, with D tentatively TRBD2 (6 bases). This CDR3 is 16 amino acids long. Germline V gene lookup returns CDR1 LNHDA and CDR2 SQIVND (reference sequence). Deletions cut 1 base from V and 1 base from J, with 12 bases between. The CDR3 region has the DNA TGTGCCAGTAGTATAGGTACAGGCGGGGGCACAGATACGCAGTATTTT. Protein product: CASSIGTGGGTDTQYF. The whole variable domain, remainder taken from reference TRBV19 and TRBJ2-3, is DGGITQSPKYLFRKEGQNVTLSCEQNLNHDAMYWYRQDPGQGLRLIYYSQIVNDFQKGDIAEGYSVSREKKESFPLTVTSAQKNPTAFYLCASSIGTGGGTDTQYFGPGTRLTVL.

The chain employs TRBV6-4 and TRBJ1-1; 9 bases are a match to TRBD1. The CDR3 contains 16 residues. V shed 3 bases, J shed 4 bases, and the junction held 9 bases outside the gene matches. Germline V gene lookup returns CDR1 MRHNA and CDR2 SNTAGT. The CDR3 DNA follows: TGTGCCAGCAGTGATTCCGGGACAGGGCTTGTCACTGAAGCTTTCTTT. It translates to CASSDSGTGLVTEAFF.

V and J are TRBV5-6 and TRBJ1-1, with unresolved D. The CDR3 runs 14 residues. V gave up 1 base and J gave up 6 bases, with 13 bases separating them. Germline lookup yields CDR1 SGHDT and CDR2 YYEEEE. CDR3 nucleotide sequence: TGTGCCAGCAGCTTGACGGGGATGGTGGCTGAAGCTTTCTTT. This codes for CASSLTGMVAEAFF.

V and J are TRBV7-6 and TRBJ2-1; tentatively, D is TRBD2 (7 bases). The germline gives CDR1 SGHVS, CDR2 FNYEAQ. The CDR3 contains 15 residues. V lost 1 base and J lost 7, with 14 bases in between. The CDR3 is CASSLDGGLDNEQFF. Here the CDR3 DNA reads TGTGCCAGCAGCTTAGACGGGGGGCTCGATAATGAGCAGTTCTTC.

As for this clone: Other nucleotide sequences in the sample specify the same CDR3. The chain links TRBV3-1 (or the pseudogene TRBV3-2) to TRBJ2-1; a weak D match, TRBD2 (5 bases). Germline V lookup: CDR1 LGHDT, CDR2 YNNKEL (reference sequence). V dropped 1 base and J dropped 3 bases, with 7 bases sitting between them. This CDR3 comprises 14 residues. The CDR3 region is CASSQAGSYNEQFF. The CDR3 bases are TGTGCCAGCAGCCAAGCGGGAAGCTACAATGAGCAGTTCTTC.

The chain employs TRBV10-3 and TRBJ1-2; D perhaps matches TRBD1 (6 bases). V lost 3 bases and J 13 bases, leaving 21 bases between the germline ends. The CDR3 has 14 amino acids. Germline-derived CDR1 and CDR2 are ENHRY and SYGVKD. The CDR3 bases are TGTGCCATCAGTGACCCAGGACAGACTCCCTGGGCCACCTTC. Translating gives CAISDPGQTPWATF.